These T cell receptor beta chains were read from a single sample in a study of beta chain features in type 1 diabetes. Sequencing used immunoSEQ multiplex PCR; TCRdb keeps in-frame clones, though not all of them. The profile covers roughly 150,000 clones, with 7.5% to 9.5% appearing a single time and 2.3% taken by the ten largest. Specimen: central memory CD4+ T cells from blood. These receptors were collected from a young woman in good health. The CDR3 runs from the conserved cysteine through the conserved F or W. A D gene is named only where the DNA matches it firmly. Some rows mark clone size as missing; the rest say once, few, many or name a class of expanded clone.

CDR3 protein: CAGHTRLAAGDEQFF; CDR3 DNA: TGTGCCGGACACACCCGGCTAGCGGCTGGGGATGAGCAGTTCTTC; V gene: TRBV5-4; clone size: few; J gene: TRBJ2-1; D gene: TRBD2
CDR3 protein: CASSSLGFGTGAYNEQFF; CDR3 DNA: TGTGCCAGCAGTTCCCTCGGATTCGGGACAGGGGCCTACAATGAGCAGTTCTTC; V gene: TRBV28; clone size: .; J gene: TRBJ2-1; D gene: TRBD1
CDR3 protein: CASSLPQATNTGELFF; CDR3 DNA: TGCGCCAGCAGCTTGCCTCAAGCCACGAACACCGGGGAGCTGTTTTTT; V gene: TRBV5-1; clone size: few; J gene: TRBJ2-2; D gene: .
CDR3 protein: CASSRQGLNTGELFF; CDR3 DNA: TGTGCCAGCAGTAGACAGGGGCTGAACACCGGGGAGCTGTTTTTT; V gene: TRBV6-1; clone size: few; J gene: TRBJ2-2; D gene: TRBD1
CDR3 protein: CASSPGTGANYGYTF; CDR3 DNA: TGTGCCAGCAGCCCGGGGACAGGGGCGAACTATGGCTACACCTTC; V gene: TRBV7-9; clone size: .; J gene: TRBJ1-2; D gene: TRBD1
CDR3 protein: CASSLAGQGSPQPQHF; CDR3 DNA: TGTGCCAGCAGCTTAGCCGGACAGGGGAGTCCTCAGCCCCAGCATTTT; V gene: TRBV7-2; clone size: few; J gene: TRBJ1-5; D gene: TRBD1
CDR3 protein: CAWAGGRTQYF; CDR3 DNA: TGTGCCTGGGCGGGGGGGAGGACGCAGTATTTT; V gene: TRBV30; clone size: .; J gene: TRBJ2-3; D gene: TRBD2
CDR3 protein: CASSYSPNQPQHF; CDR3 DNA: TGCGCCAGCAGCTACTCTCCGAATCAGCCCCAGCATTTT; V gene: TRBV5-1; clone size: .; J gene: TRBJ1-5; D gene: .
CDR3 protein: CASNRGAGELFF; CDR3 DNA: TGTGCCAGCAACAGGGGGGCCGGGGAGCTGTTTTTT; V gene: TRBV6-6; clone size: many; J gene: TRBJ2-2; D gene: TRBD1
CDR3 protein: CASSESRVGEQFF; CDR3 DNA: TGCGCCAGCAGTGAGTCCCGGGTTGGTGAGCAGTTCTTC; V gene: TRBV10-1; clone size: few; J gene: TRBJ2-1; D gene: .
CDR3 protein: CACWTGENYGYTF; CDR3 DNA: TGTGCCTGCTGGACAGGGGAAAACTATGGCTACACCTTC; V gene: TRBV30; clone size: few; J gene: TRBJ1-2; D gene: TRBD1
CDR3 protein: CASSLDLVNGYTF; CDR3 DNA: TGTGCCAGCAGCTTAGATTTAGTGAATGGCTACACCTTC; V gene: TRBV7-2; clone size: once; J gene: TRBJ1-2; D gene: .
CDR3 protein: CAWNLPGGTIYF; CDR3 DNA: TGTGCCTGGAACCTTCCGGGGGGAACCATATATTTT; V gene: TRBV30; clone size: few; J gene: TRBJ1-3; D gene: .
CDR3 protein: CASSNYLDRDFTGELFF; CDR3 DNA: TGTGCCAGCAGCAATTACCTCGACAGGGATTTTACCGGGGAGCTGTTTTTT; V gene: TRBV21-1; clone size: few; J gene: TRBJ2-2; D gene: .
CDR3 protein: CASSQVTGGTEAFF; CDR3 DNA: TGTGCCAGCAGCCAAGTGACAGGGGGCACTGAAGCTTTCTTT; V gene: TRBV14; clone size: .; J gene: TRBJ1-1; D gene: TRBD1
CDR3 protein: CASSQDGGSSEAFF; CDR3 DNA: TGCGCCAGCAGCCAAGATGGGGGGTCGTCTGAAGCTTTCTTT; V gene: TRBV4-3; clone size: .; J gene: TRBJ1-1; D gene: .
CDR3 protein: CASSAQTHGGNEQFF; CDR3 DNA: TGTGCCAGCAGCGCTCAGACCCATGGAGGCAATGAGCAGTTCTTC; V gene: TRBV5-4; clone size: .; J gene: TRBJ2-1; D gene: .
CDR3 protein: CASSRTGLNYGYTF; CDR3 DNA: TGTGCCAGCAGTAGGACGGGGTTAAACTATGGCTACACCTTC; V gene: TRBV25-1; clone size: few; J gene: TRBJ1-2; D gene: .
CDR3 protein: CASGLAGPTGQYF; CDR3 DNA: TGTGCCAGCGGGCTAGCGGGACCCACGGGGCAGTACTTC; V gene: TRBV2; clone size: many; J gene: TRBJ2-7; D gene: TRBD2
CDR3 protein: CASSLARQDGYTF; CDR3 DNA: TGTGCCAGCAGCTTAGCGCGACAGGATGGCTACACCTTC; V gene: TRBV7-9; clone size: few; J gene: TRBJ1-2; D gene: .
CDR3 protein: CSSLGLWGNQPQHF; CDR3 DNA: TGCAGCTCGTTGGGCCTATGGGGCAATCAGCCCCAGCATTTT; V gene: TRBV29-1; clone size: .; J gene: TRBJ1-5; D gene: .
CDR3 protein: CASSLDLGVTQETQYF; CDR3 DNA: TGTGCCAGCAGCTTGGATCTCGGGGTGACTCAAGAGACCCAGTACTTC; V gene: TRBV5-6; clone size: few; J gene: TRBJ2-5; D gene: .
CDR3 protein: CASSVNMQVYEQYF; CDR3 DNA: TGCGCCAGCAGCGTCAACATGCAGGTCTACGAGCAGTACTTC; V gene: TRBV5-1; clone size: .; J gene: TRBJ2-7; D gene: .
CDR3 protein: CASSLDRQDYNEQFF; CDR3 DNA: TGTGCCAGCAGCTTAGATAGGCAGGACTACAATGAGCAGTTCTTC; V gene: TRBV11-2; clone size: few; J gene: TRBJ2-1; D gene: .
CDR3 protein: CATSASGPGETQYF; CDR3 DNA: TGTGCCACCTCAGCTAGCGGGCCCGGGGAGACCCAGTACTTC; V gene: TRBV7-2; clone size: .; J gene: TRBJ2-5; D gene: TRBD2
CDR3 protein: CAISEGRGGYTF; CDR3 DNA: TGTGCCATCAGTGAAGGCAGGGGTGGCTACACCTTC; V gene: TRBV10-3; clone size: few; J gene: TRBJ1-2; D gene: .
CDR3 protein: CASRSSGGAHEQYF; CDR3 DNA: TGTGCCAGCAGGAGCAGCGGGGGGGCACATGAGCAGTACTTC; V gene: TRBV27; clone size: few; J gene: TRBJ2-7; D gene: TRBD2
CDR3 protein: CATFGGRGSTDTQYF; CDR3 DNA: TGTGCCACCTTTGGGGGGCGGGGGAGCACAGATACGCAGTATTTT; V gene: TRBV6-5; clone size: .; J gene: TRBJ2-3; D gene: .
CDR3 protein: CASSGTGKNEKLFF; CDR3 DNA: TGTGCCAGCAGCGGGACAGGAAAAAATGAAAAACTGTTTTTT; V gene: TRBV6-6; clone size: .; J gene: TRBJ1-4; D gene: TRBD1
CDR3 protein: CASSVQFQETQYF; CDR3 DNA: TGTGCCAGCTCAGTCCAGTTCCAAGAGACCCAGTACTTC; V gene: TRBV18; clone size: .; J gene: TRBJ2-5; D gene: .
CDR3 protein: CASSFIRTGATDTQYF; CDR3 DNA: TGTGCCAGCAGCTTTATACGGACAGGGGCCACAGATACGCAGTATTTT; V gene: TRBV11-3; clone size: few; J gene: TRBJ2-3; D gene: TRBD1
CDR3 protein: CASSLQFEAFF; CDR3 DNA: TGTGCCAGCAGCTTACAGTTCGAAGCTTTCTTT; V gene: TRBV7-2; clone size: .; J gene: TRBJ1-1; D gene: .
CDR3 protein: CASSTGGLAGVETQYF; CDR3 DNA: TGTGCCAGCAGTACTGGAGGACTAGCGGGGGTAGAGACCCAGTACTTC; V gene: TRBV2; clone size: few; J gene: TRBJ2-5; D gene: TRBD2
CDR3 protein: CASSQGAHTDTQYF; CDR3 DNA: TGTGCCAGCAGCCAGGGGGCCCATACAGATACGCAGTATTTT; V gene: TRBV4-2; clone size: many; J gene: TRBJ2-3; D gene: .
CDR3 protein: CAWSKETGFYNEQFF; CDR3 DNA: TGTGCCTGGAGTAAGGAGACAGGGTTCTACAATGAGCAGTTCTTC; V gene: TRBV30; clone size: few; J gene: TRBJ2-1; D gene: TRBD1
CDR3 protein: CSVEERGGSGANVLTF; CDR3 DNA: TGCAGCGTTGAAGAGAGAGGGGGCTCTGGGGCCAACGTCCTGACTTTC; V gene: TRBV29-1; clone size: many; J gene: TRBJ2-6; D gene: .
CDR3 protein: CASNLGQGRGSYEQYF; CDR3 DNA: TGTGCCAGCAACCTGGGACAGGGGAGAGGATCCTACGAGCAGTACTTC; V gene: TRBV27; clone size: few; J gene: TRBJ2-7; D gene: TRBD1
CDR3 protein: CASSKGPRAGELFF; CDR3 DNA: TGTGCCAGCAGTAAGGGGCCAAGGGCCGGGGAGCTGTTTTTT; V gene: TRBV7-3; clone size: .; J gene: TRBJ2-2; D gene: .
CDR3 protein: CASRQRTEPGELFF; CDR3 DNA: TGTGCCAGTAGACAAAGGACAGAACCCGGGGAGCTGTTTTTT; V gene: TRBV19; clone size: few; J gene: TRBJ2-2; D gene: .
CDR3 protein: CASSFGLAGRSTDTQYF; CDR3 DNA: TGTGCCAGCAGCTTCGGGCTAGCGGGTAGAAGCACAGATACGCAGTATTTT; V gene: TRBV11-2; clone size: .; J gene: TRBJ2-3; D gene: TRBD2
CDR3 protein: CASSFTGSGETQYF; CDR3 DNA: TGCGCCAGCAGCTTCACAGGGTCCGGGGAGACCCAGTACTTC; V gene: TRBV5-1; clone size: .; J gene: TRBJ2-5; D gene: .
CDR3 protein: CASSRDRDNQPQHF; CDR3 DNA: TGCGCCAGCAGCCGGGACAGGGATAATCAGCCCCAGCATTTT; V gene: TRBV4-1; clone size: many; J gene: TRBJ1-5; D gene: TRBD1
CDR3 protein: CASSQNDWDTQYF; CDR3 DNA: TGTGCCAGCAGCCAAAACGACTGGGATACGCAGTATTTT; V gene: TRBV14; clone size: few; J gene: TRBJ2-3; D gene: .
CDR3 protein: CASSLGGNNYGYTF; CDR3 DNA: TGTGCCAGCTCACTAGGGGGCAACAACTATGGCTACACCTTC; V gene: TRBV18; clone size: .; J gene: TRBJ1-2; D gene: TRBD1